These T cell receptor beta chains were read from a single sample in a study of T cell repertoires in cytomegalovirus infection. TCRdb called the reads again in MiXCR, with one record for every CDR3 protein. The sample lists some 160,000 distinct CDR3 sequences; roughly a sixth were seen once. The source material was CD8+ T cells from PBMCs. These receptors came from a human donor in good health (CMV status not recorded). Some clones in this sample may be carry-over from other donors' samples. Both conserved end residues are part of each CDR3. The D gene is left open where the match is weak. Not every row has a clone size; where given, it reads once, few, many or a size class.

CDR3,DNA,J,size,V,D
CASSFTGRGQPQHF,TGTGCCAGCAGTTTTACAGGGAGGGGTCAGCCCCAGCATTTT,TRBJ1-5,-,TRBV6-2/TRBV6-3,-
CASGTGSEQYF,TGTGCCAGCGGTACAGGGTCCGAGCAGTACTTC,TRBJ2-7,-,TRBV9,-
CASSYGQDLSYEQYF,TGTGCCAGCAGCTATGGACAGGACCTCTCCTACGAGCAGTACTTC,TRBJ2-7,-,TRBV7-6,TRBD1
CASSSRAPTDTQYF,TGTGCCAGCAGCTCGCGGGCCCCCACAGATACGCAGTATTTT,TRBJ2-3,-,TRBV7-6,-
CASRSVVVREDMETQYF,TGTGCCAGCAGGTCCGTGGTAGTTCGTGAAGACATGGAGACCCAGTACTTC,TRBJ2-5,-,TRBV7-9,-
CSVEDLNPGDYGYTF,TGCAGCGTTGAAGATCTAAACCCGGGGGACTATGGCTACACCTTC,TRBJ1-2,few,TRBV29-1,-
CASSFTEFYEQYF,TGTGCCAGCAGTTTTACGGAATTCTACGAGCAGTACTTC,TRBJ2-7,-,TRBV6-2/TRBV6-3,-
CASSLAGAFYNEQFF,TGTGCCAGCAGCCTGGCTGGGGCTTTTTACAATGAGCAGTTCTTC,TRBJ2-1,few,TRBV5-6,-
CASSAGTGVPYNEQFF,TGTGCCAGCAGTGCAGGGACAGGGGTACCCTACAATGAGCAGTTCTTC,TRBJ2-1,-,TRBV6-5,TRBD1
CASVMGRSYNEQFF,TGTGCCAGTGTAATGGGCCGCTCCTACAATGAGCAGTTCTTC,TRBJ2-1,-,TRBV12-3/TRBV12-4,-
CASSIGVTGYSYEQYF,TGTGCCAGCAGTATAGGGGTGACAGGGTACTCCTACGAGCAGTACTTC,TRBJ2-7,few,TRBV28,TRBD1
CASSINLLAGYTDTQYF,TGTGCCAGCAGCATCAACCTACTAGCGGGGTACACAGATACGCAGTATTTT,TRBJ2-3,-,TRBV7-2,TRBD2
CASSYFSGDSGAYNEQFF,TGTGCCAGCAGTTACTTTTCGGGCGACTCGGGCGCGTACAATGAGCAGTTCTTC,TRBJ2-1,-,TRBV6-5,-
CSARVSSGGEQFF,TGCAGTGCTAGAGTCTCTAGCGGGGGAGAGCAGTTCTTC,TRBJ2-1,-,TRBV20-1,TRBD2
CSARARVLNSNQPQHF,TGCAGTGCTAGAGCGCGGGTCCTCAATAGCAATCAGCCCCAGCATTTT,TRBJ1-5,few,TRBV20-1,-
CASSDGNLQGFPNYGYTF,TGTGCCAGCAGTGACGGAAACCTGCAGGGGTTCCCTAACTATGGCTACACCTTC,TRBJ1-2,-,TRBV6-4,-
CASSETGKPYEQYF,TGTGCCAGCAGTGAAACAGGGAAACCCTACGAGCAGTACTTC,TRBJ2-7,-,TRBV2,-
CASSLDSLGRSYEQYF,TGTGCCAGCAGCTTAGATAGTCTGGGAAGATCCTACGAGCAGTACTTC,TRBJ2-7,many,TRBV7-2,-
CASSSGIEQFF,TGTGCCAGCAGCTCAGGAATTGAGCAGTTCTTC,TRBJ2-1,-,TRBV7-9,-
CATSTLSSHNEQFF,TGTGCCACCAGCACTCTAAGCTCCCACAATGAGCAGTTCTTC,TRBJ2-1,few,TRBV15,-
CASSQGTGSTNYGYTF,TGTGCCAGCAGTCAAGGCACAGGCAGTACTAACTATGGCTACACCTTC,TRBJ1-2,-,TRBV7-2,-
CASSYNRDREAYEQYF,TGTGCCAGCAGTTACAATCGGGACAGGGAGGCCTACGAGCAGTACTTC,TRBJ2-7,few,TRBV6-2/TRBV6-3,TRBD1
CSARPEYSSTDTQYF,TGCAGTGCTAGACCCGAGTACTCTAGCACAGATACGCAGTATTTT,TRBJ2-3,many,TRBV20-1,-
CASSEETGRQETQYF,TGTGCCAGCAGTGAAGAAACAGGGCGCCAAGAGACCCAGTACTTC,TRBJ2-5,-,TRBV6-1,-
CASSLGDRGVRDTEAFF,TGTGCCAGCAGCTTAGGGGACAGGGGGGTTCGGGACACTGAAGCTTTCTTT,TRBJ1-1,many,TRBV7-2,TRBD1
CASSEGLAGAYEQYF,TGTGCCAGCAGTGAAGGACTAGCGGGAGCCTACGAGCAGTACTTC,TRBJ2-7,many,TRBV6-1,TRBD2